This entry lists 21 T cell receptor beta chains sequenced from one sample in a study of early T cells in non-severe SARS-CoV-2 infection. TCRdb re-derived calls from the 5' RACE reads in MiXCR, one entry per CDR3 protein. The sample gives 79,000 or so distinct CDR3 sequences, roughly 12% of which show up once; approximately 1% is in the top ten. The specimen was whole blood. These receptors were collected from an adult who was a healthcare worker with PCR-confirmed SARS-CoV-2 infection or an uninfected control (not recorded which).

This clonotype was counted many times. The genes are TRBV28 and TRBJ2-5, with 7 bases fitting TRBD2. This CDR3 has 14 amino acids. The V gene end was trimmed by 3 bases and the J gene end by 5 bases; junction bases not matched to a gene: 6. Per germline, CDR1 MDHEN and CDR2 SYDVKM. In nucleotides, the CDR3 is TGTGCCAGCAGTTTGGGCGGGAGAGGTGAGACCCAGTACTTC. This sequence encodes CASSLGGRGETQYF.

This clonotype was seen ten or more times. J is TRBJ2-5 and V is TRBV5-1; 11 nucleotides align to TRBD2. The CDR3 is made up of 13 amino acids. Per germline, CDR1 SGHRS and CDR2 YFSETQ. The V gene end was trimmed by 7 bases and the J gene end by 2 bases; junction bases not matched to a gene: 1. CDR3 amino acids: CASRTSGQETQYF. The CDR3 DNA follows: TGCGCCAGCCGGACTAGCGGGCAAGAGACCCAGTACTTC.

This clonotype was observed a handful of times. V and J are TRBV13 and TRBJ1-1, with D uncertain. Per germline, CDR1 PRHDT and CDR2 FYEKMQ (reference sequence). The CDR3 totals 11 residues. Trimming shortened V by 5 bases and J by 5 bases, and 6 bases separated the two germline ends. The CDR3 sequence: CASSRVTEAFF. For the CDR3, the DNA is TGTGCCAGCAGCCGGGTTACTGAAGCTTTCTTT. Filled out from reference TRBV13 and TRBJ1-1, the complete variable domain reads AAGVIQSPRHLIKEKRETATLKCYPIPRHDTVYWYQQGPGQDPQFLISFYEKMQSDKGSIPDRFSAQQFSDYHSELNMSSLELGDSALYFCASSRVTEAFFGQGTRLTVV.

This clonotype turned up a few times. The V call is TRBV20-1, the J call TRBJ2-2; 7 bases map to TRBD2. The length of the CDR3 is 15 residues. V was clipped by 3 bases and J by 2 bases; unmatched bases: 6. Looked up from germline, CDR1 is DFQATT and CDR2 is SNEGSKA (reference sequence). CDR3 residues: CSARESGTNTGELFF. Here the CDR3 DNA reads TGCAGTGCTAGGGAAAGCGGGACCAACACCGGGGAGCTGTTTTTT.

This clonotype was seen at least ten times. The chain couples TRBV28 to TRBJ1-1; D not certain. The CDR3 covers 13 residues. V lost 4 bases to trimming and J lost 1 base, with 7 bases between them. The V gene's germline CDR1 is MDHEN and CDR2 SYDVKM. The CDR3 bases are TGTGCCAGCAGTTCGGGCAGGAACACTGAAGCTTTCTTT. This encodes CASSSGRNTEAFF.

This sequence joins TRBV6-1 and TRBJ2-7; either TRBD1 or TRBD2 may fit D (5 bases each). Germline CDR1 reads MNHNS; CDR2 reads SASEGT. The V gene lost 3 bases and the J gene lost 1 base, with 10 bases spanning the gap. The CDR3 length is 14 residues. The CDR3 spells CASSDRDGSYEQYF. DNA of the CDR3: TGTGCCAGCAGTGACCGGGACGGGTCCTACGAGCAGTACTTC.

V usage is TRBV27 and J usage is TRBJ2-3; TRBD1 might be the D (6 bases). Germline CDR1 reads MNHEY; CDR2 reads SMNVEV (reference sequence). This CDR3 contains 16 residues. V lost 2 bases to trimming and J lost 2 bases, with 14 bases between them. DNA of the CDR3: TGTGCCAGCAGTTTACTAGGGCAGGGGAACACAGATACGCAGTATTTT. Its protein product is CASSLLGQGNTDTQYF.

The gene calls are TRBV12-3 or TRBV12-4 and TRBJ1-5, with 7 positions matching TRBD1. The V gene end was trimmed by 5 bases and the J gene end by 9 bases; junction bases not matched to a gene: 10. The CDR3 runs to 14 residues. The CDR3: CASSPGTGVRPQHF. The CDR3 region has the DNA TGTGCCAGCAGTCCCGGTACAGGGGTGAGGCCCCAGCATTTT.

This clonotype was seen just once. The chain is built from TRBV20-1 and TRBJ2-1; D not certain. V shed 5 bases and J shed 0 bases, with 8 bases lying between them. In germline, CDR1 is DFQATT, CDR2 SNEGSKA (reference sequence). The CDR3 length is 13 residues. CDR3 in DNA: TGCAGTGCTTCCGAAAGCTCCTACAATGAGCAGTTCTTC. Its translation: CSASESSYNEQFF.

This sequence joins TRBV5-1 and TRBJ1-1, with D perhaps TRBD1 (6 bases). CDR1 SGHRS and CDR2 YFSETQ come from the germline V gene. This CDR3 has 12 residues. The germline V and J ends were trimmed by 4 bases and 4 bases, with 8 bases remaining between them. In nucleotides, the CDR3 is TGCGCCAGCAGCCCGGACAGCACTGAAGCTTTCTTT. Residues: CASSPDSTEAFF.

This clonotype was observed a few times. The chain links TRBV10-3 to TRBJ1-5, with no clear D. Trimming pared 2 bases from V and 1 base from J, leaving 6 bases between. The CDR3 has 14 amino acids. Germline assignment: CDR1 ENHRY and CDR2 SYGVKD. The CDR3: CAISEEVSNQPQHF. The CDR3 nucleotides are TGTGCCATCAGTGAGGAGGTCAGCAATCAGCCCCAGCATTTT.

The chain combines TRBV29-1 with TRBJ2-5; 7 nucleotides line up with TRBD1. V was pared by 7 bases and J by 5 bases, with 16 bases of the junction left unmatched. The CDR3 covers 15 residues. Per the germline V gene, CDR1 is SQVTM and CDR2 is ANQGSEA. The CDR3 DNA sequence: TGCAGCGCCCGATCTGCAAGGTTCAGGGGGGAGACCCAGTACTTC. Translating it yields CSARSARFRGETQYF.

This clonotype was seen many times. This chain joins TRBV18 and TRBJ2-4, with TRBD2 as a possible D gene (5 bases). Looked up from germline, CDR1 is KGHSH and CDR2 is LQKENI. The CDR3 is 18 amino acids. V lost 1 base, J lost 1 base, and 17 bases lay in between. CDR3 region: CASSPRVEGSFAKNIQYF. CDR3 DNA: TGTGCCAGCTCACCACGGGTCGAGGGTTCATTCGCCAAAAACATTCAGTACTTC.

This sequence joins TRBV5-5 and TRBJ1-5; D perhaps matches TRBD1 (6 bases). This CDR3 has 15 residues. The V end lost 0 bases, the J end lost 2 bases, and 9 bases lay between the germline ends. Per germline, CDR1 SGHKS and CDR2 YYEKEE (reference sequence). CDR3 DNA sequence: TGTGCCAGCAGCTTGGTTTGGACAGGCAATCAGCCCCAGCATTTT. As protein: CASSLVWTGNQPQHF.

The gene calls are TRBV11-2 and TRBJ1-1; D not certain. Germline values: CDR1 SGHAT, CDR2 FQNNGV. This CDR3 region has 13 residues. Trimming cost V 4 bases and J 3 bases, with 9 bases left between them. The CDR3 is CASSSLMDTEAFF. The DNA for the CDR3 is TGTGCCAGCAGCTCGCTCATGGACACTGAAGCTTTCTTT.

At least ten counts were recorded for this clonotype. The rearrangement uses TRBV6-2 or TRBV6-3 and TRBJ2-7; D unclear. The CDR3 consists of 15 residues. Per the germline V gene, CDR1 is MNHEY and CDR2 is SVGEGT. The V end was cut by 2 bases, the J end by 2 bases, with 13 bases between. DNA of the CDR3: TGTGCCAGCAGTTACCCCGCTACGGTACCCTACGAGCAGTACTTC. Translated, it gives CASSYPATVPYEQYF.

This clonotype was counted ten times or more. In DNA, the CDR3 is TGTGCCAGCAGCGGGGAAGGGACCCAGGGCTATAATTCACCCCTCCACTTT. Residues: CASSGEGTQGYNSPLHF. The chain employs TRBV27 and TRBJ1-6, with D maybe TRBD1 (5 bases). The length of the CDR3 is 17 residues. The V end lost 6 bases, the J end lost 3 bases, and 18 bases lay between the germline ends. The germline CDR1 and CDR2 sequences are MNHEY and SMNVEV (reference sequence).

Only a few counts were recorded for this clonotype. The rearrangement links TRBV7-9 to TRBJ2-1, with TRBD2 matching over 13 bases. The CDR3 contains 17 residues. Trimming took 4 bases from V and 9 from J; bases not matched to a gene: 12. Germline V CDR1 and CDR2: SEHNR, FQNEAQ (reference sequence). The CDR3 loop reads CASSSSIGGLAGTEQFF. The CDR3 nucleotides read TGTGCCAGCAGCTCCTCAATTGGGGGACTAGCGGGGACTGAGCAGTTCTTC.

This clonotype was counted at least ten times. The CDR3 reads CASSYLKTGYTDTQYF. CDR3 bases: TGTGCCAGCAGCTATCTCAAAACAGGGTACACAGATACGCAGTATTTT. The V gene is TRBV6-6, the J gene TRBJ2-3; D is possibly TRBD1 (6 bases). The CDR3 is made up of 16 amino acids. V was shortened by 6 bases and J by 2 bases, with 18 bases between the two germline ends. Germline lookup yields CDR1 MNHNY and CDR2 SVGAGI (reference sequence).

Many counts were recorded for this clonotype. The chain is built from TRBV12-3 or TRBV12-4 and TRBJ2-7; 9 positions agree with TRBD2. The CDR3 extends over 14 amino acids. The V gene end was trimmed by 3 bases and the J gene end by 12 bases; junction bases not matched to a gene: 12. This CDR3 reads CASSFGPSGISPYF. CDR3 nucleotides: TGTGCCAGCAGTTTTGGGCCTAGCGGGATTTCTCCGTACTTC.

In its sample, this clonotype was seen once. The V and J genes are TRBV7-9 and TRBJ2-5; TRBD2 agrees at 8 bases. Trimming cost V 4 bases and J 0 bases; bases outside gene matches: 13. CDR3 length equals 18 residues. CDR1 is SEHNR, CDR2 FQNEAQ, per germline (reference sequence). In nucleotides, the CDR3 is TGTGCCAGCAGCTCCCCAGGAGGTCTAGCGGGCAACCAAGAGACCCAGTACTTC. It yields the protein CASSSPGGLAGNQETQYF. Supplemented by reference TRBV7-9 and TRBJ2-5, the full variable domain reads DTGVSQNPRHKITKRGQNVTFRCDPISEHNRLYWYRQTLGQGPEFLTYFQNEAQLEKSRLLSDRFSAERPKGSFSTLEIQRTEQGDSAMYLCASSSPGGLAGNQETQYFGPGTRLLVL.